These T cell receptor beta chains were read from a single sample in a study of T cell responses to AZD1222 COVID-19 vaccine. The table came from immunoSEQ multiplex PCR; TCRdb's copy has only in-frame clones and leaves some out. The sample has roughly 160,000 clones, about 90% seen once; the top ten hold 1.3%. The source was peripheral blood, collected 28 days after the second AZD1222 dose. The origin of the receptors is an adult who received the AZD1222 COVID-19 vaccine. Each CDR3 is given with its conserved first and last residue. The order of the fields is D gene, J gene, CDR3 length, clone size, V gene, CDR3 DNA, CDR3 protein. A D gene is named only where the DNA matches it firmly. Where a row states a size, it is once, few, many or the class of an expanded clone; other rows omit it.

>TRBD1|TRBJ1-1|14|NA|TRBV7-2
TGTGCCAGCAGCCCCCTGAGGGGGCCCGCTGAAGCTTTCTTT
CASSPLRGPAEAFF
>NA|TRBJ2-6|16|NA|TRBV11-2
TGTGCCAGCAGCTGGGGCGAGGGCTTCGGGGCCAACGTCCTGACTTTC
CASSWGEGFGANVLTF
>TRBD1|TRBJ2-7|13|NA|TRBV24-1
TGTGCCACCAGTGAAGGGGGCCAGGGGGCAGAGTACTTC
CATSEGGQGAEYF
>NA|TRBJ1-5|14|NA|TRBV5-1
TGCGCCAGCAGCTTGGACGGGGGCGATCAGCCCCAGCATTTT
CASSLDGGDQPQHF
>NA|TRBJ2-2|13|NA|TRBV29-1
TGCAGCGCCGCGGACACGAACACCGGGGAGCTGTTTTTT
CSAADTNTGELFF
>TRBD2|TRBJ2-7|16|NA|TRBV5-4
TGTGCCAGCAGCCCACCGAGGAGCGGGAGGGCCGCCGAGCAGTACTTC
CASSPPRSGRAAEQYF
>NA|TRBJ2-7|12|NA|TRBV5-6
TGTGCCAGCAGCTTAAACTTGGACGAGCAGTACTTC
CASSLNLDEQYF
>TRBD1|TRBJ1-1|16|NA|TRBV5-1
TGCGCCAGCAGCTTGGACAGGGGACTACGGGTGTCTGAAGCTTTCTTT
CASSLDRGLRVSEAFF
>NA|TRBJ1-1|14|NA|TRBV29-1
TGCAGCGCCGGTCTCGACTTGACGGGTGCTGAAGCTTTCTTT
CSAGLDLTGAEAFF
>NA|TRBJ1-6|15|NA|TRBV5-1
TGCGCCAGCAGCCGGACCGGACAGTCCGGGACACCCCTCCACTTT
CASSRTGQSGTPLHF
>TRBD1|TRBJ1-2|16|NA|TRBV28
TGTGCCAGCAGTTGGTTTGACAGGGCCCCTAACTATGGCTACACCTTC
CASSWFDRAPNYGYTF
>NA|TRBJ2-2|14|once|TRBV28
TGTGCCAGCAGCCTTTACACGAACACCGGGGAGCTGTTTTTT
CASSLYTNTGELFF
>NA|TRBJ1-5|11|NA|TRBV20-1
TGCAGTGCTATACAGGGCGGGCCCCAGCATTTT
CSAIQGGPQHF
>TRBD2|TRBJ2-1|16|NA|TRBV28
TGTGCCAGCCGCGAGAGGGGAGGGTTGATGTACAATGAGCAGTTCTTC
CASRERGGLMYNEQFF
>NA|TRBJ2-1|16|NA|TRBV28
TGTGCCAGCAGTTTATCACTAGGGGGACCTAGGAATGAGCAGTTCTTC
CASSLSLGGPRNEQFF
>NA|TRBJ1-1|13|NA|TRBV6-5
TGTGCCAGCGGTTTGACAGTGAACACTGAAGCTTTCTTT
CASGLTVNTEAFF
>NA|TRBJ2-5|13|NA|TRBV21-1
TGTGCCAGCAGCAACAGGGGAAGGGAGACCCAGTACTTC
CASSNRGRETQYF
>NA|TRBJ1-2|14|NA|TRBV18
TGTGCCAGCTCACCACCGGCAGGGTTGGATGGCTACACCTTC
CASSPPAGLDGYTF